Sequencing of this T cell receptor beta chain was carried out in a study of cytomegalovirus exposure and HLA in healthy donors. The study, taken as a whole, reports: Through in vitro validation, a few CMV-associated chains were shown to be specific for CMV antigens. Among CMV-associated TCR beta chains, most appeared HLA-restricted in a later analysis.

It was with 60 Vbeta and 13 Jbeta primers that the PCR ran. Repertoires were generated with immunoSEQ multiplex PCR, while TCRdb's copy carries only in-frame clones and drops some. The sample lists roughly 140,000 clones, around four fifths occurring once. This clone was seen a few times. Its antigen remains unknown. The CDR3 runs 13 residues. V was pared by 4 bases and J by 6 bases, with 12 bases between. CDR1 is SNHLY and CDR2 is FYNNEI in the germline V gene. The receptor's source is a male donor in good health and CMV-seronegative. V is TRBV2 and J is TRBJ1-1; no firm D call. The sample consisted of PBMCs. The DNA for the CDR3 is TGTGCCAGCAGTGTTGAGGGTTACGCTGAAGCTTTCTTT. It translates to CASSVEGYAEAFF.